This TCR beta chain was identified during a study of Ad26.COV2.S vaccination and SARS-CoV-2 variants. Overall study context: Ad26.COV2.S given intramuscularly, once or twice 56 days apart.

The V gene's germline CDR1 is MRHNA and CDR2 SNTAGT. The CDR3 sequence is 15 residues long. Treatment reported: 15 to 20 received Ad26.COV2.S at low or high dose, single or two shots; 5 received placebo; per-sample allocation not given. Vaccine and placebo recipients were sampled on day 63 after the first injection. Only in-frame clones appear in the TCRdb table, and some are missing; sequencing was by immunoSEQ multiplex PCR. The repertoire has hundreds of thousands of clones, roughly 89% of them found once; the top ten carry about 2.5%. With regard to this clone: The junction and the germline gene differ at one end; a read error may be behind it.

This TCR was recovered from a person aged 18-65 years who received the Ad26.COV2.S COVID-19 vaccine or a placebo. V gene TRBV6-4 combines with J gene TRBJ2-2, with 9 bases lining up with TRBD1. Sequencing was performed on peripheral blood, taken in a trial of Ad26.COV2.S vaccine versus placebo. In DNA, the CDR3 is TGTGCCAGCAGCGCCGGGACAGGGAACATCGGGGAGCTGTTTTTT. This translates into CASSAGTGNIGELFF.